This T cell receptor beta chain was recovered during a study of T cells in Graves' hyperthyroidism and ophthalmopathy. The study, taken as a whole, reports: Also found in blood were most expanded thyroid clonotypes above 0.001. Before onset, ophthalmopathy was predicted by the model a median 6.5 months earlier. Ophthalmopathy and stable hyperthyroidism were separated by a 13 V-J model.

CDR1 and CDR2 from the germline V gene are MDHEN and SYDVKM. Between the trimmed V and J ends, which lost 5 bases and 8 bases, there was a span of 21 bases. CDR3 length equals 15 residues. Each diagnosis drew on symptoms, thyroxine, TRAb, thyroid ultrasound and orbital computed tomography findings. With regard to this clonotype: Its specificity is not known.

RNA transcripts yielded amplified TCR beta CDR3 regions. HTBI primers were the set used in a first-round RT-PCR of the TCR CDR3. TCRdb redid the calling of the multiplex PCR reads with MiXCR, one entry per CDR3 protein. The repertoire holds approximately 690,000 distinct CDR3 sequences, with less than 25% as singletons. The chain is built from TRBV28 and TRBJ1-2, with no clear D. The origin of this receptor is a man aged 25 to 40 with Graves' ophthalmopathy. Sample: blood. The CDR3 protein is CASSLQLGRVVGYTF. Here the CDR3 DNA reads TGTGCCAGCAGTCTCCAACTCGGTAGGGTCGTAGGCTACACCTTC.